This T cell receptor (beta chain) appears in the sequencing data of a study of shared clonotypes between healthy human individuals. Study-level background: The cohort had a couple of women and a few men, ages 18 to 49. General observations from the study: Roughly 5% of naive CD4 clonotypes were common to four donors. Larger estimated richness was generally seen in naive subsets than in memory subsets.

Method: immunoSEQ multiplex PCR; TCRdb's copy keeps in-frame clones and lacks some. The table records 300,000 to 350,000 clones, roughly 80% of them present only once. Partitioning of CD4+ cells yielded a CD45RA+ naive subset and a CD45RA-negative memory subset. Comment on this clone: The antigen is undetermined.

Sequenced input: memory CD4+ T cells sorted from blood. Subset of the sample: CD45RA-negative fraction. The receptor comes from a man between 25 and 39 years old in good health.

CDR3 loop: CASSRLTRVDYGYTF. CDR3 sequence (DNA): TGCGCCAGCAGCCGATTAACCAGGGTTGACTATGGCTACACCTTC. The V gene is TRBV4-1, the J gene TRBJ1-2; D is possibly TRBD1 (5 bases). The CDR3 spans 15 residues. V was cut by 4 bases and J by 3 bases, with 15 bases left in between. Per the germline V gene, CDR1 is MGHRA and CDR2 is YSYEKL.